This T cell receptor beta chain was identified during a study of Ad26.COV2.S vaccination and SARS-CoV-2 variants. Trimming cost V 2 bases and J 4 bases, with 13 bases left between them. CDR3 length: 15 residues. Germline V gives CDR1 SGHRS, CDR2 YFSETQ. Assay: immunoSEQ multiplex PCR; the TCRdb copy retains only in-frame clones and omits some. The repertoire consists of around 450,000 clones, with roughly nine tenths occurring once and the leading ten covering roughly 2.5%. About this clone itself: Its antigen is not known.

Study-level points and caveats: Similar non-spike TCR breadth was observed in recipients of vaccine and of placebo.

Treatment defined: 15 to 20 received Ad26.COV2.S at low or high dose, single or two shots; 5 received placebo; per-sample allocation not given. Collection of the samples took place on day 63 after the first injection of vaccine or placebo. Vaccination used an Ad26 vector expressing Wuhan-strain SARS-CoV-2 spike. The sequencing used peripheral blood, collected in a trial of Ad26.COV2.S vaccine versus placebo. The TCR originated in a person between 18 and 60 years old who received the Ad26.COV2.S COVID-19 vaccine or a placebo. The V call is TRBV5-1, the J call TRBJ1-3; D is possibly TRBD1 (5 bases). The CDR3 region has the DNA TGCGCCAGCAGCTTAAGGCAGGGCGGAGGAAACACCATATATTTT. Translation: CASSLRQGGGNTIYF.